Given below is one TCR beta chain in context. These data come from a study of blood T cell repertoires in COVID-19. From germline, CDR1 is SGHRS and CDR2 YFSETQ. Trimming left V 5 bases short and J 1 base short, with 9 bases between. The CDR3 extends over 13 amino acids. TCRdb's copy holds only in-frame clones and misses some; the assay was immunoSEQ multiplex PCR. The sample includes some 530,000 clones, approximately 86% of them seen just once. Everyone who took part was roughly 18 to 89 years old, and they came from 24 US areas. Participants were placed into cohorts based on the clinical history they reported.

The chain has TRBV5-1 and TRBJ2-5; D remains ambiguous. Sequencing was carried out using PBMCs or T cells enriched from blood (not recorded which). This clonotype was obtained from a woman aged 55-69 years who had recovered from COVID-19. CDR3 sequence reads: CASRVGLQETQYF. CDR3 DNA: TGCGCCAGCAGAGTTGGCCTCCAAGAGACCCAGTACTTC.